This T cell receptor beta chain was sequenced during a study of shared clonotypes between healthy human individuals. Generated by immunoSEQ multiplex PCR, the TCRdb table keeps only in-frame clones and is missing some. The table includes some 2,400,000 clones, approximately 96% detected once. Germline values: CDR1 SGDLS, CDR2 YYNGEE. This CDR3 has 17 amino acids. Trimming took 2 bases from V and 7 from J; bases not matched to a gene: 6. This chain connects TRBV9 to TRBJ2-2; TRBD2 matches at 15 bases. Sequencing input: naive CD4+ T cells sorted from blood. Subset specified: CD45RA+ positively selected. This TCR came from a man aged 18 to 29 in good health. In DNA, the CDR3 is TGTGCCAGCAGCGTTCCTGGACTAGCGGGAGGGATCGGGGAGCTGTTTTTT. It encodes CASSVPGLAGGIGELFF.